The clone carrying this T cell receptor beta chain was counted a single time. This same CDR3 is encoded by further DNA sequences in the sample. Germline assignment: CDR1 MNHEY and CDR2 SVGAGI. V gave up 4 bases and J gave up 10 bases, with 5 bases separating them. CDR3 length: 11 amino acids. The protocol was immunoSEQ multiplex PCR, while the TCRdb copy is restricted to in-frame clones and leaves out a portion. The repertoire holds 410,000 or so clones, with roughly 90% as singletons. The Seattle patients, enrolled during active infection, were followed longitudinally. These data belong to a study of blood T cell repertoires in COVID-19. Study in general: T cells, B-cell-depleted T cells, or PBMCs provided the cDNA or gDNA that served as material.

The TCR sequence derives from a woman aged 40-49 years with COVID-19, enrolled during active disease. Material: peripheral blood. The gene calls are TRBV6-5 and TRBJ1-6, with D uncertain. CDR3 protein: CASSSGSPLHF. As DNA, the CDR3 is TGTGCCAGCAGTTCAGGCTCACCCCTCCACTTT.